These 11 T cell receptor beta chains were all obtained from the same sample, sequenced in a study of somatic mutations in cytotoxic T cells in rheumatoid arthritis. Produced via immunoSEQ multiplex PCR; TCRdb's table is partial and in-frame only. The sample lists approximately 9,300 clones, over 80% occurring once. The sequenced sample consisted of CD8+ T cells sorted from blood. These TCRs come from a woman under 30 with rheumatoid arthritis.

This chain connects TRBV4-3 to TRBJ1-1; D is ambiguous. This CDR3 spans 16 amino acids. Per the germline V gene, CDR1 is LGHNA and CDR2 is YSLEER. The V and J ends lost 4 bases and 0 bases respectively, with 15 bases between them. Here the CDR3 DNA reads TGCGCCAGCAGCCCTAACGGAGACCTCATGAACACTGAAGCTTTCTTT. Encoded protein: CASSPNGDLMNTEAFF.

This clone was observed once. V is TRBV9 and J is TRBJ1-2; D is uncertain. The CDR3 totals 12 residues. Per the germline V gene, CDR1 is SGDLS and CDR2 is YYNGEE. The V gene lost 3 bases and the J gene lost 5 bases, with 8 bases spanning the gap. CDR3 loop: CASSGNIYGYTF. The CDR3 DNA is TGTGCCAGCAGCGGTAACATTTATGGCTACACCTTC.

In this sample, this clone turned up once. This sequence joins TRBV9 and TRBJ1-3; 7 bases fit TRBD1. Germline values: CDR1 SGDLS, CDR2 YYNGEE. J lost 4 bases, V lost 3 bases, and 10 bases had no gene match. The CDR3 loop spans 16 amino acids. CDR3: CASSAYKGAEGNTIYF. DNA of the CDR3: TGTGCCAGCAGCGCCTATAAGGGGGCCGAAGGAAACACCATATATTTT.

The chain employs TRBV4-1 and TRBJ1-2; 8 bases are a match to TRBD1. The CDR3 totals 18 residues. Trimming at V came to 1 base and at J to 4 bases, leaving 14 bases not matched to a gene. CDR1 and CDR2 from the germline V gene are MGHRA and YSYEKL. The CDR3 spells CASSQVRAPQGVGYGYTF. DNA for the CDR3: TGCGCCAGCAGCCAAGTTCGAGCCCCACAGGGGGTTGGCTATGGCTACACCTTC.

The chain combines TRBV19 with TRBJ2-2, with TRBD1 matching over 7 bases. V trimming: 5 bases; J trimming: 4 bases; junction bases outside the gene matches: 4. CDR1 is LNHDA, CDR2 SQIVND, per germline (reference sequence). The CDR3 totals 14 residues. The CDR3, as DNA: TGTGCCAGTAGTCCCGGGACAGTCACCGGGGAGCTGTTTTTT. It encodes CASSPGTVTGELFF.

The CDR3 loop reads CAWGPGQGNSPLHF. The CDR3 bases are TGTGCCTGGGGCCCTGGACAGGGTAATTCACCCCTCCACTTT. The chain couples TRBV30 to TRBJ1-6, with 8 nucleotides matching TRBD1. V trimming: 5 bases; J trimming: 6 bases; junction bases outside the gene matches: 6. This CDR3 is 14 amino acids long. Germline V gene data show CDR1 as GTSNPN and CDR2 as SVGIG (reference sequence).

The CDR3 region is CASSEAPTLGLYNSPLHF. Here the CDR3 DNA reads TGTGCCAGCAGTGAAGCTCCAACCCTGGGGCTCTATAATTCACCCCTCCACTTT. The J gene is TRBJ1-6, the V gene TRBV6-1; D might be TRBD1 (5 bases). Deletions cut 0 bases from V and 3 bases from J, with 15 bases between. The length of the CDR3 is 18 residues. Germline V gene data show CDR1 as MNHNS and CDR2 as SASEGT.

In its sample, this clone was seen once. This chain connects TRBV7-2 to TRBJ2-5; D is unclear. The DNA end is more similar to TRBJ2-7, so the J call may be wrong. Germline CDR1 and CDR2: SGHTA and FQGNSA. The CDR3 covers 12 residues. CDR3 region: CASSLGSYEQYF. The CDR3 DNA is TGTGCCAGCAGCTTAGGCTCCTACGAGCAGTACTTC.

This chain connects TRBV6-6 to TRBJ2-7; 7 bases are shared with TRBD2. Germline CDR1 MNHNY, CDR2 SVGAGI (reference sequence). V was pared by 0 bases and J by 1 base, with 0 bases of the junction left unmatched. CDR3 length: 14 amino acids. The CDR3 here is CASSYSSGSYEQYF. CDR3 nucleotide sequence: TGTGCCAGCAGTTACTCTAGCGGGTCCTACGAGCAGTACTTC.

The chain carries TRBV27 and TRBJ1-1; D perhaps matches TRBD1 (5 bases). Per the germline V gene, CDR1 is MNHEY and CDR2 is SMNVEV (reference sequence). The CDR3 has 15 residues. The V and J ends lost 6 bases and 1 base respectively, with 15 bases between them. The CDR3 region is CASSLTAYANTEAFF. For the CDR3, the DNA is TGTGCCAGCAGCTTGACAGCTTATGCGAACACTGAAGCTTTCTTT.

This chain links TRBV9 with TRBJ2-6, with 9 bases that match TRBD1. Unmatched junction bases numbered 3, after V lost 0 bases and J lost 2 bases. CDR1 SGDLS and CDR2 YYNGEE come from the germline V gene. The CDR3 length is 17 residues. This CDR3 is CASSVARTGAGANVLTF. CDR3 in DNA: TGTGCCAGCAGCGTAGCTCGGACAGGGGCTGGGGCCAACGTCCTGACTTTC. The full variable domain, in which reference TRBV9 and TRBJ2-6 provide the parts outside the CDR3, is DSGVTQTPKHLITATGQRVTLRCSPRSGDLSVYWYQQSLDQGLQFLIQYYNGEERAKGNILERFSAQQFPDLHSELNLSSLELGDSALYFCASSVARTGAGANVLTFGAGSRLTVL.